This T cell receptor beta chain emerged from a study of blood T cell repertoires in COVID-19. Study background: Acute-phase and convalescent COVID-19 samples originated in the United States, Italy and Spain. T cells, B-cell-depleted T cells, or PBMCs supplied cDNA or gDNA.

Sequencing was performed with immunoSEQ multiplex PCR; in TCRdb, only in-frame clones are kept and a portion is missing. Of approximately 180,000 clones in the sample, approximately 86% were seen once. Germline V CDR1 and CDR2: GTSNPN, SVGIG (reference sequence). After removal of 4 bases from V and 9 bases from J, the junction contained 10 bases not matched to a gene. The CDR3 runs to 14 residues. The chain couples TRBV30 to TRBJ2-1; TRBD1 aligns across 9 bases. The sequenced sample consisted of peripheral blood. The sequence derives from a woman in her 50s with acute or convalescent COVID-19. This CDR3 is CAWTAFGQGSEQFF. Here the CDR3 DNA reads TGTGCCTGGACTGCTTTTGGACAGGGGAGTGAGCAGTTCTTC. The complete variable domain, with remaining parts taken from reference TRBV30 and TRBJ2-1, reads SQTIHQWPATLVQPVGSPLSLECTVEGTSNPNLYWYRQAAGRGLQLLFYSVGIGQISSEVPQNLSASRPQDRQFILSSKKLLLSDSGFYLCAWTAFGQGSEQFFGPGTRLTVL.